A few counts support the clone carrying this T cell receptor (beta chain). Its antigen is unidentified. TCRdb fed the 5' RACE reads into MiXCR, producing one record per CDR3 protein. The sample consists of 150,000 to 200,000 distinct CDR3 sequences, approximately 6.2% of them appearing once. V lost 3 bases and J 0 bases, leaving 15 bases between the germline ends. This CDR3 is 17 amino acids long. Germline assignment: CDR1 KGHSH and CDR2 LQKENI. This sample is drawn from a study of T cells after yellow fever vaccination. Study observations and caveats: Only a small proportion of the clonotypes turned up in both the CD4 and the CD8 compartments, likely arising from convergent recombination. Primary-vaccination clones mostly resurfaced post-booster (around 96% CD4, roughly 90% CD8).

Sample: CD4+ T cells sorted from PBMCs, taken on the day of the first yellow fever vaccination. The chain recombines TRBV18 with TRBJ2-1, with D possibly matching TRBD2 (7 bases). The clonotype originates from a man aged 18 to 30 who received the YFV17D yellow fever vaccine. CDR3 protein: CASSPLGGGASYNEQFF. As DNA, the CDR3 is TGTGCCAGCTCACCCCTTGGGGGGGGCGCCTCCTACAATGAGCAGTTCTTC.